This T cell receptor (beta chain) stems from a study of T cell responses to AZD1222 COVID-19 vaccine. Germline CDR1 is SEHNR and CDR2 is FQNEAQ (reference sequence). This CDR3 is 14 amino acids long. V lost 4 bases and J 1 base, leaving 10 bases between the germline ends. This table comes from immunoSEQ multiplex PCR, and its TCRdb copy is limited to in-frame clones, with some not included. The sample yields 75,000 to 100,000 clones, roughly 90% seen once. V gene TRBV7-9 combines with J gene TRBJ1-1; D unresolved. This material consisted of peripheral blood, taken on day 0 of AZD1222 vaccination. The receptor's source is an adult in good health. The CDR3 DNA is TGTGCCAGCAGCTCCCGGATAGAGAACACTGAAGCTTTCTTT. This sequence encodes CASSSRIENTEAFF. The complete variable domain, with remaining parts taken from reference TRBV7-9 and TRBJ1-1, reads DTGVSQNPRHKITKRGQNVTFRCDPISEHNRLYWYRQTLGQGPEFLTYFQNEAQLEKSRLLSDRFSAERPKGSFSTLEIQRTEQGDSAMYLCASSSRIENTEAFFGQGTRLTVV.